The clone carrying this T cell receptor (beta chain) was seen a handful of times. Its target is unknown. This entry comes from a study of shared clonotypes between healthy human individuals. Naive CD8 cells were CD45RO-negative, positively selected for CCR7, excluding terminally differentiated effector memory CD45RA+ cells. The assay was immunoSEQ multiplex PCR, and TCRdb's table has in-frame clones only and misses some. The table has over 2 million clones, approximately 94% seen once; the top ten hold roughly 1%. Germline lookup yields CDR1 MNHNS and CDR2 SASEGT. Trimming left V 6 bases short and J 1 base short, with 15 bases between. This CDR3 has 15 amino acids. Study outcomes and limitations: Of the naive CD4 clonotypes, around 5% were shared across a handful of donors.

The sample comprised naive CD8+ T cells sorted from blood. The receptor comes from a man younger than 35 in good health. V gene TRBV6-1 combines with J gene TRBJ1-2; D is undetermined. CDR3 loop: CASRAEWNGNYGYTF. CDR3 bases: TGTGCCAGCAGGGCCGAGTGGAATGGTAACTATGGCTACACCTTC.